What follows describes a single TCR beta chain. Its specificity is not known. The data belong to a study of T-cell memory formation after mild COVID-19. Study details: Largely, the TCR clusters proved donor specific.

General study findings and limits: Some clones that responded were present in memory (sampled pre-infection), which suggests cross-reactive memory joined. Contracting CD4+ clones lay largely in CM and EM, with CD8+ ones residing in EMRA.

TCRdb independently ran MiXCR on the 5' RACE reads; one entry per CDR3 protein. The data show 150,000 to 200,000 distinct CDR3 sequences, more than 12% seen once. This CDR3 is 13 amino acids long. Trimming cost V 2 bases and J 6 bases, with 8 bases left between them. Germline CDR1 reads SGHVS; CDR2 reads FQNEAQ. This sequence was found in an adult woman who had mild COVID-19 (a few samples of this study predate the infection). Cell type and time point are not known. The J gene is TRBJ2-1, the V gene TRBV7-8, with D unresolved. Input material: PBMCs or a T cell subset sorted from them (not recorded which). CDR3 bases: TGTGCCAGCAGCTTAAGGTGGAGCAATGAGCAGTTCTTC. It is translated as CASSLRWSNEQFF.